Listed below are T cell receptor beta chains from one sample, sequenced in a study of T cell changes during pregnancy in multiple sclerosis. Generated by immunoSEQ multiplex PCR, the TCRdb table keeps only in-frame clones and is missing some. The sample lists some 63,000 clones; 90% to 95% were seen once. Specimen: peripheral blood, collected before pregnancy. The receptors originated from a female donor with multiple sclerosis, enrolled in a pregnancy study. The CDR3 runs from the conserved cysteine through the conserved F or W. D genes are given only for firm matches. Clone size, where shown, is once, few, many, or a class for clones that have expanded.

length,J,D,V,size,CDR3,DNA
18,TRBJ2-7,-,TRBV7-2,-,CASSLVGPVGVGAYEQYF,TGTGCCAGCAGCTTAGTTGGGCCGGTTGGGGTGGGGGCTTACGAGCAGTACTTC
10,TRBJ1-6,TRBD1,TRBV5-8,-,CASSRTGLHF,TGTGCCAGCAGCAGGACAGGGCTCCACTTT
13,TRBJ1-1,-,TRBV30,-,CAWSVSSNTEAFF,TGTGCCTGGAGTGTATCATCTAATACTGAAGCTTTCTTT
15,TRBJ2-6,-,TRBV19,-,CASSYAGSGANVLTF,TGTGCCAGTAGCTATGCGGGCTCTGGGGCCAACGTCCTGACTTTC
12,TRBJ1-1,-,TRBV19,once,CASSIDRSEAFF,TGTGCCAGTAGTATAGATAGGAGTGAAGCTTTCTTT
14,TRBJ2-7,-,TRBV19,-,CASVADRWSYEQYF,TGTGCCAGTGTAGCGGACAGGTGGAGCTACGAGCAGTACTTC
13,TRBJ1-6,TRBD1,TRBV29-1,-,CSDDRAINSPLHF,TGCAGCGATGACAGGGCGATTAATTCACCCCTCCACTTT
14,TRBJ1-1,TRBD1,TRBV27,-,CASSRDREFAEAFF,TGTGCCAGCAGCCGGGACAGGGAATTCGCTGAAGCTTTCTTT
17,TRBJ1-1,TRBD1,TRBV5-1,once,CASSFPPGGADRTEAFF,TGCGCCAGCAGCTTTCCGCCAGGGGGCGCAGACCGCACTGAAGCTTTCTTT
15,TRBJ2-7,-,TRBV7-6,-,CASSFGRDTSYEQYF,TGTGCCAGCAGCTTTGGCCGGGACACAAGCTACGAGCAGTACTTC
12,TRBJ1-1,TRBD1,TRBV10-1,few,CASSGTGPGAFF,TGCGCCAGCAGTGGGACAGGGCCGGGAGCTTTCTTT
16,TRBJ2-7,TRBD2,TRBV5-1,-,CASRVASGVPSYEQYF,TGCGCCAGCAGAGTCGCTAGCGGGGTTCCCTCCTACGAGCAGTACTTC